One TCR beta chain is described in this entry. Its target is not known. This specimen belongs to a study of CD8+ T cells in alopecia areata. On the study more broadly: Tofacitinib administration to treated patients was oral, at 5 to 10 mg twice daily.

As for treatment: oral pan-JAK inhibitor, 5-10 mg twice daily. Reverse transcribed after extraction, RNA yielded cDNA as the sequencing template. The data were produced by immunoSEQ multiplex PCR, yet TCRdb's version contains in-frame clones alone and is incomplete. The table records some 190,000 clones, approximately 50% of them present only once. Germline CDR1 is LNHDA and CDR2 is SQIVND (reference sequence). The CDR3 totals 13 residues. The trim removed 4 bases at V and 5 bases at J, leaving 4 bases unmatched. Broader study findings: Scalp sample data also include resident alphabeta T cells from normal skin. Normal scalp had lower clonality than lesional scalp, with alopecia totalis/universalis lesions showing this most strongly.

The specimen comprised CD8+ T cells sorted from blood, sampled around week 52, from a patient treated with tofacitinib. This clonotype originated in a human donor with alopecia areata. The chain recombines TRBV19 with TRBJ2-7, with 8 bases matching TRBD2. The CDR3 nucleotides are TGTGCCAGTAGTACGGGAGGGCTCCACGAGCAGTACTTC. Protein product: CASSTGGLHEQYF.